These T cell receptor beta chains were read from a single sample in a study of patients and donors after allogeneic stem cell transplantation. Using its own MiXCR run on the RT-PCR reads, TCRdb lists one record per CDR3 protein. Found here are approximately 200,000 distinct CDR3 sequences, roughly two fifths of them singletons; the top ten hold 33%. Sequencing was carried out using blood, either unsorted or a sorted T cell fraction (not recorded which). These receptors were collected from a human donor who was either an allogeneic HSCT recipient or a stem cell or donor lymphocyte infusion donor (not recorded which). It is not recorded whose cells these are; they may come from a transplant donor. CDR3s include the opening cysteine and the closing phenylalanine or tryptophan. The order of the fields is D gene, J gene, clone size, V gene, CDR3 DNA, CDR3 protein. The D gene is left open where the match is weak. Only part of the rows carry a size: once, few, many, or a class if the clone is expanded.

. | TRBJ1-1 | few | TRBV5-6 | TGTGCCAGCAGCTTCCCAACAGGAGGGAACACTGAAGCTTTCTTT | CASSFPTGGNTEAFF
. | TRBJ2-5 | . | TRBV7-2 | TGTGCCAGCAGATCCTCCCCTAGGTTCAACCAAGAGACCCAGTACTTC | CASRSSPRFNQETQYF
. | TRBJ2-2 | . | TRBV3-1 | TGTGCCAGCTCCCTGGGGACTCTCACCGGGGAGCTGTTTTTT | CASSLGTLTGELFF
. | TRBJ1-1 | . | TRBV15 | TGTGCCACCAGCAGAGCCCTTAGGAACACTGAAGCTTTCTTT | CATSRALRNTEAFF
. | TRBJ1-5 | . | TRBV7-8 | TGTGCCACTTCGCCCGGGGATAGCAATCAGCCCCAGCATTTT | CATSPGDSNQPQHF
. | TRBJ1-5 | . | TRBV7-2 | TGTGCCAGCAGCTTAGTCCCCAGGCATCAGCCCCAGCATTTT | CASSLVPRHQPQHF
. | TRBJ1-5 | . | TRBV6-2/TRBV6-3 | TGTGCCAGCAGTTACTCGACCGGGGTGAGCCAGCCCCAGCATTTT | CASSYSTGVSQPQHF
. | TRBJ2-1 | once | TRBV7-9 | TGTGCCAGCAGCTTAGCGCTCCCGGGCAGGGGTGAGCAGTTCTTC | CASSLALPGRGEQFF
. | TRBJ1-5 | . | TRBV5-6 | TGTGCCAGCAGCCACGGAGCAAATCAGCCCCAGCATTTT | CASSHGANQPQHF
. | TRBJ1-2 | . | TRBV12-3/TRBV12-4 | TGTGCCAGCAGCTATGACACCAACTATGGCTACACCTTC | CASSYDTNYGYTF
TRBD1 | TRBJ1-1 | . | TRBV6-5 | TGTGCCAGCAGGGAGACAGGGGTGAACACTGAAGCTTTCTTT | CASRETGVNTEAFF